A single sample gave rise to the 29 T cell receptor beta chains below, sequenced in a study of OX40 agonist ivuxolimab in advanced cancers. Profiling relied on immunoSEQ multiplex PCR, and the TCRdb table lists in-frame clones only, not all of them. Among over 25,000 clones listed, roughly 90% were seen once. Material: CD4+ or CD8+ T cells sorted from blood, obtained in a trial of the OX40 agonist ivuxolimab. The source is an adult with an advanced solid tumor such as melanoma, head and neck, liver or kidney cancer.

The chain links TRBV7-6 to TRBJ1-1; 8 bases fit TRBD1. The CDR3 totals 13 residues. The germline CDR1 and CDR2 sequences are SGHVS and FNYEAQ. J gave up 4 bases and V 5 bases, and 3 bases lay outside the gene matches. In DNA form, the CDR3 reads TGTGCCAGCAGCCGTACAGGGGGCACTGAAGCTTTCTTT. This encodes CASSRTGGTEAFF. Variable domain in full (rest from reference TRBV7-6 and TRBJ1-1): GAGVSQSPRYKVTKRGQDVALRCDPISGHVSLYWYRQALGQGPEFLTYFNYEAQQDKSGLPNDRFSAERPEGSISTLTIQRTEQRDSAMYRCASSRTGGTEAFFGQGTRLTVV.

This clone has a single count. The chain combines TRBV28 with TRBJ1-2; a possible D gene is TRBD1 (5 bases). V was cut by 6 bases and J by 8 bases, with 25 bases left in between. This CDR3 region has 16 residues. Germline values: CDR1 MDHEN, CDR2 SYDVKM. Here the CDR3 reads CASSSDGTTELGGYTF. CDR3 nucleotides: TGTGCCAGCAGCTCCGATGGGACGACTGAACTTGGCGGCTACACCTTC.

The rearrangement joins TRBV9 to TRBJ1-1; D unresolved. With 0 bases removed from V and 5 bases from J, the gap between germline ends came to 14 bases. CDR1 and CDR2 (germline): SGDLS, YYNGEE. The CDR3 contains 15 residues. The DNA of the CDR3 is TGTGCCAGCAGCGTAGTTGGGGATTGGCGGACTGAAGCTTTCTTT. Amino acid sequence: CASSVVGDWRTEAFF.

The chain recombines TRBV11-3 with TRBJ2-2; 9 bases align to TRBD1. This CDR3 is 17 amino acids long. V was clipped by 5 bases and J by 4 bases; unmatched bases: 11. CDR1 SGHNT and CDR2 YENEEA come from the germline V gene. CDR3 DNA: TGTGCCAGCAGCGGGAATAAGGGACAGGGTGTCACCGGGGAGCTGTTTTTT. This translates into CASSGNKGQGVTGELFF.

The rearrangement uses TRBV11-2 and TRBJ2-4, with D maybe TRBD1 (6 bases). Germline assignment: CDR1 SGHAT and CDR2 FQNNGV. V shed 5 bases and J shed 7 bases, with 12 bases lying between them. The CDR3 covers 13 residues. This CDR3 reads CASSTTGLNIQYF. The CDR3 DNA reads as TGTGCCAGCAGCACTACAGGGTTGAACATTCAGTACTTC.

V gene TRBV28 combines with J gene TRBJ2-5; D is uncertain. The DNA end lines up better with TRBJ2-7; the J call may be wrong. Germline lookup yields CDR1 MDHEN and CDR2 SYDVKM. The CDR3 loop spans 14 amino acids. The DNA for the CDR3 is TGTGCCAGCAGAGTAAGGTCTAGGGACTACGAGCAGTACTTC. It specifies CASRVRSRDYEQYF.

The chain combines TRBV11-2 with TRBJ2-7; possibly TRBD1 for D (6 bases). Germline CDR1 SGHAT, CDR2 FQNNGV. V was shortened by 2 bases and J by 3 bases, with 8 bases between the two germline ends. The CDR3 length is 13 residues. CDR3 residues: CASSLTDSYEQYF. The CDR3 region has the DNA TGTGCCAGCAGCTTAACGGACAGCTACGAGCAGTACTTC.

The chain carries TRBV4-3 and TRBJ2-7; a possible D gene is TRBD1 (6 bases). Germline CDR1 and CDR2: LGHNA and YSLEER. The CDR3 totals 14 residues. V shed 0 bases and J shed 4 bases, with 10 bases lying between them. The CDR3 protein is CASSQDQGQYEQYF. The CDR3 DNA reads TGCGCCAGCAGCCAAGATCAGGGGCAGTACGAGCAGTACTTC.

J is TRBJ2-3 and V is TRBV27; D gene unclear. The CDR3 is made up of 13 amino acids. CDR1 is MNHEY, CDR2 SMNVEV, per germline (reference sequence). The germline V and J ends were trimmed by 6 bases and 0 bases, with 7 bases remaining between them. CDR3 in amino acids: CASRRVSTDTQYF. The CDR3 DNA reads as TGTGCCAGCAGACGAGTGAGCACAGATACGCAGTATTTT.

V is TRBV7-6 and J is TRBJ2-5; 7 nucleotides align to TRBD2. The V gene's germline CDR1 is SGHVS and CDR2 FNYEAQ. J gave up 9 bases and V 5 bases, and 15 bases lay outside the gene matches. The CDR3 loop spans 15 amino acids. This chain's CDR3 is CASSPGREDHVAQYF. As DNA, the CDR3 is TGTGCCAGCAGCCCCGGTCGGGAGGATCATGTAGCCCAGTACTTC.

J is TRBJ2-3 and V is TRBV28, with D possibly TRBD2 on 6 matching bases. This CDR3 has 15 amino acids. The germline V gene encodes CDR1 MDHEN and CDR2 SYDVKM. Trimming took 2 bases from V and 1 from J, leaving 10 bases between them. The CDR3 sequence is CASSLDRGGTDTQYF. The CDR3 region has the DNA TGTGCCAGCAGTTTAGACCGCGGGGGCACAGATACGCAGTATTTT.

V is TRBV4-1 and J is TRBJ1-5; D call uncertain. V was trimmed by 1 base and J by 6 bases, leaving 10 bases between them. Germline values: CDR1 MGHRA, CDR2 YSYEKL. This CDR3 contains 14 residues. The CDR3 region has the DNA TGCGCCAGCAGCCAAGCCCAGGTGGGTCAGCCCCAGCATTTT. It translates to CASSQAQVGQPQHF.

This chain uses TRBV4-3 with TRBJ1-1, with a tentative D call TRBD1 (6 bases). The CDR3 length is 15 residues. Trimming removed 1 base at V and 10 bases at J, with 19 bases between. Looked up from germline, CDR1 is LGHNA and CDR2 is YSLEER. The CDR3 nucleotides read TGCGCCAGCAGCCAAGCTCCACAGGGACTGGGAATAGCTTTCTTT. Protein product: CASSQAPQGLGIAFF.

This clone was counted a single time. The CDR3 bases are TGTGCCAGCAGGGTTCTCACCGGGGAGCTGTTTTTT. This gives the protein CASRVLTGELFF. The gene calls are TRBV6-5 and TRBJ2-2; D remains ambiguous. Germline V gene data show CDR1 as MNHEY and CDR2 as SVGAGI. The CDR3 totals 12 residues. V lost 6 bases to trimming and J lost 4 bases, with 6 bases between them.

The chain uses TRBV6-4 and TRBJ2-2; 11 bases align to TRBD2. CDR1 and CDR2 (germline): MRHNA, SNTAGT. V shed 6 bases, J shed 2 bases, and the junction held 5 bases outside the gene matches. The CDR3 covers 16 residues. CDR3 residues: CASSILAGANTGELFF. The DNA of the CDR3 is TGTGCCAGCAGCATACTAGCGGGGGCCAACACCGGGGAGCTGTTTTTT.

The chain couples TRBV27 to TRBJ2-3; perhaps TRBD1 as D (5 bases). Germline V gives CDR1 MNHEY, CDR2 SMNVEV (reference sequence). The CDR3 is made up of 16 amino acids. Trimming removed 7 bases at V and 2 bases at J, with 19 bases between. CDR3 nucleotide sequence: TGTGCCAGCACCCCAACGGGCGCGGACATCACAGATACGCAGTATTTT. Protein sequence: CASTPTGADITDTQYF.

CDR3 sequence (DNA): TGTGCCAGCAGTGAGACAGGGGAGATCCCAGATACGCAGTATTTT. Its translation is CASSETGEIPDTQYF. This rearrangement joins TRBV9 to TRBJ2-3; 8 nucleotides agree with TRBD1. Germline loops: CDR1 SGDLS, CDR2 YYNGEE. After removal of 5 bases from V and 4 bases from J, the junction contained 9 bases not matched to a gene. The CDR3 covers 15 residues.

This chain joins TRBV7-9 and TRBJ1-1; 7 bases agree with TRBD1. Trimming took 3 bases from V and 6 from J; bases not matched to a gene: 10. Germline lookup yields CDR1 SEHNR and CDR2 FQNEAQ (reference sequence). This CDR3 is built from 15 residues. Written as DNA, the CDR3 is TGTGCCAGCAGCTTGTTCGTGACAGGGAGCTCTGAAGCTTTCTTT. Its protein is CASSLFVTGSSEAFF.

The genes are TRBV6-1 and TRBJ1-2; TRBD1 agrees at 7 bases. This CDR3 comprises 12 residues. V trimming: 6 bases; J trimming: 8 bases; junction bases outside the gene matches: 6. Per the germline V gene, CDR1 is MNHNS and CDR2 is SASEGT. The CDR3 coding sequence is TGTGCCAGCAGGGACGGGACAGAGGGCTACACCTTC. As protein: CASRDGTEGYTF.

The CDR3 coding sequence is TGTGCCAGCAGTGAATACGCTATTGGCGGGGAGCTGTTTTTT. It translates to CASSEYAIGGELFF. The genes are TRBV25-1 and TRBJ2-2; D is unresolved. CDR1 is MGHDK and CDR2 is SYGVNS in the germline V gene. The CDR3 length is 14 residues. V lost 0 bases and J 7 bases, leaving 9 bases between the germline ends.

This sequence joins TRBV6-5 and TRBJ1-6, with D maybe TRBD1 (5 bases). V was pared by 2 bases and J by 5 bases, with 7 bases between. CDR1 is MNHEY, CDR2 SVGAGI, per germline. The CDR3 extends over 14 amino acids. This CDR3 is CASSYRGNNSPLHF. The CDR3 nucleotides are TGTGCCAGCAGTTACCGGGGGAATAATTCACCCCTCCACTTT.

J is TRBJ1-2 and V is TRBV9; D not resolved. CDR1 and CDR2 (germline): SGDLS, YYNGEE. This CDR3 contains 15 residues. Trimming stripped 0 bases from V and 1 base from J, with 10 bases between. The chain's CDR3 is CASSVGVGYNYGYTF. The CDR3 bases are TGTGCCAGCAGCGTAGGGGTAGGGTATAACTATGGCTACACCTTC.

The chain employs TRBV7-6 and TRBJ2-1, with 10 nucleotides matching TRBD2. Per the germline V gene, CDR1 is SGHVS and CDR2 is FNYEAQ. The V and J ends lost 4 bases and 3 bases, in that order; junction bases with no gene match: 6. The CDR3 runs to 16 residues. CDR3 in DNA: TGTGCCAGCAGCTCAACTAGCGGGGTAGACTACAATGAGCAGTTCTTC. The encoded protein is CASSSTSGVDYNEQFF. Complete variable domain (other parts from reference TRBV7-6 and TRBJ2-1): GAGVSQSPRYKVTKRGQDVALRCDPISGHVSLYWYRQALGQGPEFLTYFNYEAQQDKSGLPNDRFSAERPEGSISTLTIQRTEQRDSAMYRCASSSTSGVDYNEQFFGPGTRLTVL.

The CDR3, as DNA: TGTGCCAGCAGCGTAGGGGGGGATACGCAGTATTTT. It is translated as CASSVGGDTQYF. V gene TRBV9 combines with J gene TRBJ2-3, with D perhaps TRBD1 or TRBD2 (5 bases each). Germline lookup yields CDR1 SGDLS and CDR2 YYNGEE. Trimming shortened V by 0 bases and J by 6 bases, and 5 bases separated the two germline ends. This CDR3 has 12 amino acids.

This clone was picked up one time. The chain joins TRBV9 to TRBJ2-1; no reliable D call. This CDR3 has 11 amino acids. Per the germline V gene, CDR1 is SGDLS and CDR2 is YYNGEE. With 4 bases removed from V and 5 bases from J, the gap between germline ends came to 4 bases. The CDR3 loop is CASSPDNEQFF. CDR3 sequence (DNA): TGTGCCAGCAGCCCAGACAATGAGCAGTTCTTC.

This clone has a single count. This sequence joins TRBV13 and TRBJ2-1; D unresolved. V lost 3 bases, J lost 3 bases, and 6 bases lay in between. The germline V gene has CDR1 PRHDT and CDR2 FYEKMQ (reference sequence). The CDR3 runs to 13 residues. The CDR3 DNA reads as TGTGCCAGCAGCTTTTACGGCTACAATGAGCAGTTCTTC. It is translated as CASSFYGYNEQFF.

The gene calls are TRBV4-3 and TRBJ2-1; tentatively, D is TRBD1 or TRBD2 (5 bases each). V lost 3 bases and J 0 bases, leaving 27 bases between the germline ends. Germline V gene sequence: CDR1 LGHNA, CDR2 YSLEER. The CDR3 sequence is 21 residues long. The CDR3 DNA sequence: TGCGCCAGCAGCCAGCATGATCCTTCAGGGACCTACGGACCCTCCTACAATGAGCAGTTCTTC. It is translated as CASSQHDPSGTYGPSYNEQFF.

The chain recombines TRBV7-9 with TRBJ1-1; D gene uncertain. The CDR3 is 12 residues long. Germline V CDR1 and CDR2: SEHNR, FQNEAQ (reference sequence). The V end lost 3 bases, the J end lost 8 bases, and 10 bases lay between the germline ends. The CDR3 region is CASSLGRGEAFF. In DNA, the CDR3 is TGTGCCAGCAGCTTGGGTCGAGGGGAAGCTTTCTTT.

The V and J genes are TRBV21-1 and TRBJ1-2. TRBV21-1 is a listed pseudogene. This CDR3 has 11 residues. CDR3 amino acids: CASSQAGIGTF. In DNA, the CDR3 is TGTGCCAGCAGCCAAGCCGGGATTGGGACCTTC.